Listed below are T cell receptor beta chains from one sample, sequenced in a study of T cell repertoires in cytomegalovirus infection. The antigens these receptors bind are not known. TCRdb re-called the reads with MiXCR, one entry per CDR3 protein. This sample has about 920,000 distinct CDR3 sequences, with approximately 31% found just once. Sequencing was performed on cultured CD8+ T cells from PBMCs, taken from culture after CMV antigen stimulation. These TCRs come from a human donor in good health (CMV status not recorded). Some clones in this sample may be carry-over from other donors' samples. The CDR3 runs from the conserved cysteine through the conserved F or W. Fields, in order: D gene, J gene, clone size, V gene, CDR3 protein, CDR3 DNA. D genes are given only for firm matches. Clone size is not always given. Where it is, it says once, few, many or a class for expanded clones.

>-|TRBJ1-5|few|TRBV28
CASSAWGQPQHF
TGTGCCAGCAGTGCATGGGGCCAGCCCCAGCATTTT
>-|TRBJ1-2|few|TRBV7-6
CASSIGVTYGYTF
TGTGCCAGCAGCATCGGTGTAACCTATGGCTACACCTTC
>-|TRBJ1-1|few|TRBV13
CASSSPDIHTEAFF
TGTGCCAGCAGCTCCCCGGACATTCACACTGAAGCTTTCTTT
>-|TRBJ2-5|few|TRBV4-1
CASSHWDSQETQYF
TGCGCCAGCAGCCATTGGGACTCACAAGAGACCCAGTACTTC
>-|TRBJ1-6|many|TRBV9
CASSPWDTYNSPLHF
TGTGCCAGCAGCCCCTGGGACACCTATAATTCACCCCTCCACTTT
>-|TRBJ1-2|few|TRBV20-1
CSALTPRSSAYGYTF
TGCAGTGCTTTGACCCCCCGCTCGAGTGCCTATGGCTACACCTTC
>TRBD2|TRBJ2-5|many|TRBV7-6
CASSKLAGGPQETQYF
TGTGCCAGCAGCAAACTAGCGGGGGGCCCCCAAGAGACCCAGTACTTC
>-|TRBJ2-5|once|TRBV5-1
CASSWMGGPQETQYF
TGCGCCAGCTCCTGGATGGGGGGGCCACAAGAGACCCAGTACTTC
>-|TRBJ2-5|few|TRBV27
CASSLSSKGRLQETQYF
TGTGCCAGCAGTTTATCTAGCAAGGGACGGCTCCAAGAGACCCAGTACTTC
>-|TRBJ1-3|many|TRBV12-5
CASDGGDGNTIYF
TGTGCTAGTGACGGGGGTGATGGAAACACCATATATTTT
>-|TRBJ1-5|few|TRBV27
CASSFSKSGNQPQHF
TGTGCCAGCAGTTTTTCCAAATCTGGCAATCAGCCCCAGCATTTT
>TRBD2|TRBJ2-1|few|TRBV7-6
CASSRSSGGLDNEQFF
TGTGCCAGCAGTCGATCCTCGGGGGGGCTGGACAATGAGCAGTTCTTC
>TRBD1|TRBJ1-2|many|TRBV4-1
CASSQGTGDYGYTF
TGCGCCAGCAGCCAAGGGACAGGGGACTATGGCTACACCTTC
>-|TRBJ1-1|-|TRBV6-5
CASREDTGGTEAFF
TGTGCCAGCAGGGAAGACACGGGGGGCACTGAAGCTTTCTTT
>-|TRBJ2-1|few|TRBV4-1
CASSQEQFSGLFYNEQFF
TGCGCCAGCAGCCAAGAACAGTTTTCGGGTCTCTTCTACAATGAGCAGTTCTTC
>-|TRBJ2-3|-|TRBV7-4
CACPPGNPNHTQYF
TGTGCCTGTCCCCCCGGGAACCCCAATCATACGCAGTATTTT
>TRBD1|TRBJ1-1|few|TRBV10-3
CAISVDRGDLNTEAFF
TGTGCCATCAGTGTAGACAGGGGAGACTTGAACACTGAAGCTTTCTTT
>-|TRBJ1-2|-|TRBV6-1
CASSDTVGYTF
TGTGCCAGCAGTGACACAGTGGGCTACACCTTC
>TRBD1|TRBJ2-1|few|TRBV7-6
CASSLTKRQGAYNEQFF
TGTGCCAGCAGCTTAACGAAGAGACAGGGGGCCTACAATGAGCAGTTCTTC
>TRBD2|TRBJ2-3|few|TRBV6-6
CASSYRAGDGTDTQYF
TGTGCCAGCAGCTATCGGGCGGGGGATGGGACAGATACGCAGTATTTT
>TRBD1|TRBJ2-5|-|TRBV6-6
CASSYKTGVGVGLVQETQYF
TGTGCCAGCAGTTACAAGACAGGGGTGGGAGTAGGATTAGTGCAAGAGACCCAGTACTTC
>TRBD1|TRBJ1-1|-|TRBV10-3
CAIREGTGSRTEAFF
TGTGCCATCAGGGAGGGGACAGGGTCGCGCACTGAAGCTTTCTTT
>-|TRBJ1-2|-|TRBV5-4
CASSPRGGPDRYYGYTF
TGTGCCAGCAGCCCGCGGGGGGGACCGGACAGATACTATGGCTACACCTTC
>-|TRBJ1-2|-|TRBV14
CASSSKKRAGGYTF
TGTGCCAGCAGCTCAAAGAAAAGGGCGGGTGGCTACACCTTC
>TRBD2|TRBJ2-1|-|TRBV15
CATSSPGLGMGEQFF
TGTGCCACCAGCAGTCCGGGACTAGGGATGGGGGAGCAGTTCTTC
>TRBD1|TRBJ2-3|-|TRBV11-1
CASSYDRGAGDTQYF
TGTGCCAGCAGCTATGACAGGGGGGCCGGAGATACGCAGTATTTT
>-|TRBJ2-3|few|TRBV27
CASSFFDTPTSTDTQYF
TGTGCCAGCAGTTTCTTTGACACACCTACTAGCACAGATACGCAGTATTTT
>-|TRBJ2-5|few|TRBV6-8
CASRRGMETQYF
TGTGCCAGCAGAAGGGGAATGGAGACCCAGTACTTC
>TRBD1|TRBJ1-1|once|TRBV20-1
CSAYWTGSGVGMNTEAFF
TGCAGTGCATATTGGACAGGGTCAGGGGTGGGGATGAACACTGAAGCTTTCTTT
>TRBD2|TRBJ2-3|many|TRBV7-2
CASSVPGLGDTQYF
TGTGCCAGCAGCGTTCCGGGACTAGGTGATACGCAGTATTTT
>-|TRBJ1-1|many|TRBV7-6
CASSLGGGLSTEAFF
TGTGCCAGCAGCTTAGGGGGGGGCTTGAGCACTGAAGCTTTCTTT
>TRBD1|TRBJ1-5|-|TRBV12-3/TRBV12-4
CASSPQGVPGNQPQHF
TGTGCCAGCAGCCCACAGGGGGTCCCTGGCAATCAGCCCCAGCATTTT
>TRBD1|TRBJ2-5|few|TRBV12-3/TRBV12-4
CASSYYRTGEDETQYF
TGTGCCAGCAGTTACTATCGGACAGGGGAGGACGAGACCCAGTACTTC
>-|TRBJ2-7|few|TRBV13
CASSIGLVEQYF
TGTGCCAGCAGCATCGGACTTGTCGAGCAGTACTTC